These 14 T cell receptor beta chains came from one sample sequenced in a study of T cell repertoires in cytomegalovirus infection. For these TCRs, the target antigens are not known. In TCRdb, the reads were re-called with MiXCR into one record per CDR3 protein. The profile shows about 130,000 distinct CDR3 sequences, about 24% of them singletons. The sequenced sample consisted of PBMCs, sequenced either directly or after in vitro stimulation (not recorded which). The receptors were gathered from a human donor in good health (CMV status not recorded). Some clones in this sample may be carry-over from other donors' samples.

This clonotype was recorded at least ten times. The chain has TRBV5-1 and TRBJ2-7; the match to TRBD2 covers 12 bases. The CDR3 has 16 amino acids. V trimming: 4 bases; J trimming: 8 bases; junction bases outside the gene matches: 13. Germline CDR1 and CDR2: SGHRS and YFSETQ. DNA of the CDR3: TGCGCCAGCAGCAAGCGACTAGCGGGAGAACGGCCAAAGCAGTACGTC. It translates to CASSKRLAGERPKQYV.

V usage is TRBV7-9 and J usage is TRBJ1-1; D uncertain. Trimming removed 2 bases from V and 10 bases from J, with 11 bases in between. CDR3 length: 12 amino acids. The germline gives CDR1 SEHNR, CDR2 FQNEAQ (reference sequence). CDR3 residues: CASSLTNSGAFF. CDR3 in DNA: TGTGCCAGCAGCTTAACAAACTCGGGAGCTTTCTTT.

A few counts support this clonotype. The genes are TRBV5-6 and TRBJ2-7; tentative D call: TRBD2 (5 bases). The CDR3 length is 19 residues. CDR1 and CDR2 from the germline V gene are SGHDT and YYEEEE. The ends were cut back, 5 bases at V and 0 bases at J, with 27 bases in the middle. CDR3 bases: TGTGCCAGCAGGAGGGCTTCGGAAGTCGGTTTTCTGGGCTCCTACGAGCAGTACGTC. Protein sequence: CASRRASEVGFLGSYEQYV.

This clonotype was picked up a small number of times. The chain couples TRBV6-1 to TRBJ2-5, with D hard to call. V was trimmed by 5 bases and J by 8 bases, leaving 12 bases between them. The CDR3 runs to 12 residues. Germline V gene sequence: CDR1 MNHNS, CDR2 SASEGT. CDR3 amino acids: CASSSKAATQYF. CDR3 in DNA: TGTGCCAGCAGTTCCAAGGCCGCCACCCAGTACTTC.

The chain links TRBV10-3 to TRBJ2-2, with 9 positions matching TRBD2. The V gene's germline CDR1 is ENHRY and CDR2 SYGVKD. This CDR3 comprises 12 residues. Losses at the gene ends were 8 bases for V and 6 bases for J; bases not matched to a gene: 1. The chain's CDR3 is CAIGLAPGELFF. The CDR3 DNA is TGTGCCATCGGACTAGCGCCCGGGGAGCTGTTTTTT.

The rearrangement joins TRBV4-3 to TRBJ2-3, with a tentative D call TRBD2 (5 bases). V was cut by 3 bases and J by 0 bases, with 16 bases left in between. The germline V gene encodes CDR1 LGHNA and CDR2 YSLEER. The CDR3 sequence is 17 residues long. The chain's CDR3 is CASSQSDGWESTDTQYF. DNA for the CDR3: TGCGCCAGCAGCCAGTCAGATGGGTGGGAGAGCACAGATACGCAGTATTTT.

In DNA, the CDR3 is TGCAGTGCTAGCTTCGCGGGAGGGCCTCCGGAGCAGTTCTTC. Its protein is CSASFAGGPPEQFF. The chain is built from TRBV20-1 and TRBJ2-1; 9 bases agree with TRBD2. V trimming: 3 bases; J trimming: 10 bases; junction bases outside the gene matches: 10. Germline lookup yields CDR1 DFQATT and CDR2 SNEGSKA (reference sequence). CDR3 size: 14 residues.

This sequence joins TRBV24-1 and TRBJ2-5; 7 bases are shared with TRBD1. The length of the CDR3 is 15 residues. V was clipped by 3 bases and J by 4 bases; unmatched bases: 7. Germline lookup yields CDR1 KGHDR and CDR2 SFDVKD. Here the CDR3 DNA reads TGTGCCACCAGTGATCGACGCAGGGGGAGAGAGACCCAGTACTTC. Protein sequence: CATSDRRRGRETQYF.

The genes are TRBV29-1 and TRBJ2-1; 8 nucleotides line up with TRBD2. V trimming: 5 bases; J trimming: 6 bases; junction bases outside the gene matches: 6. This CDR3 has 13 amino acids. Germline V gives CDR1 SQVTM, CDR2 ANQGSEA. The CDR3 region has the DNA TGCAGCGTTTACCCGGGAGGGATCAATGAGCAGTTCTTC. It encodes CSVYPGGINEQFF.

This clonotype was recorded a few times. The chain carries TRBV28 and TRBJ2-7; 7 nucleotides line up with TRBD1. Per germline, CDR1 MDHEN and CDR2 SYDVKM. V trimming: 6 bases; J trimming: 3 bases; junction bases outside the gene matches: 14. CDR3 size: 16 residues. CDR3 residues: CASSRVSGDSNYEQYF. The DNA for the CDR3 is TGTGCCAGCAGCCGAGTAAGTGGGGACAGCAACTACGAGCAGTACTTC.

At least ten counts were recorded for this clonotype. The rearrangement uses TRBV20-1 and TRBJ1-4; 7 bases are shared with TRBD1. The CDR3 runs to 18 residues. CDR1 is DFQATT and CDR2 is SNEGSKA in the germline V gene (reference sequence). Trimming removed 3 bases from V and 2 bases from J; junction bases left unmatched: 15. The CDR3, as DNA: TGCAGTGCTAGGATTGGGGGCAGGGGGTTGGGGACTAATGAAAAACTGTTTTTT. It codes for CSARIGGRGLGTNEKLFF.

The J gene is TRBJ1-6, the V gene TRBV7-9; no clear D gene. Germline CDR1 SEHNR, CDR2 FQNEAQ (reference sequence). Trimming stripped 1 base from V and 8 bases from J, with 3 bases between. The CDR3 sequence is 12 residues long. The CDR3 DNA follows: TGTGCCAGCAGCTTAGGAGATTCACCCCTCCACTTT. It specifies CASSLGDSPLHF.

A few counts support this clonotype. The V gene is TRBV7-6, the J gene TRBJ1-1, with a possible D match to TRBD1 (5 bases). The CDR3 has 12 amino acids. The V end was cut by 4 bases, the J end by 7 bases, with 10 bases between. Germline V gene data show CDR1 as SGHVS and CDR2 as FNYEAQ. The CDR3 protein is CASSSDSVEAFF. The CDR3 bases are TGTGCCAGCAGCTCAGACAGCGTTGAAGCTTTCTTT.

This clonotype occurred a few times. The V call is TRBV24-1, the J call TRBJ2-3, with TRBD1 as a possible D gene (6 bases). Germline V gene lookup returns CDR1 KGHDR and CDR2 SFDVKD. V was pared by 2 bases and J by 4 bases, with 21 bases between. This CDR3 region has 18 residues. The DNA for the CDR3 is TGTGCCACCAGTGATTCCCCCGGAAGGGACACCACACCAGATACGCAGTATTTT. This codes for CATSDSPGRDTTPDTQYF.